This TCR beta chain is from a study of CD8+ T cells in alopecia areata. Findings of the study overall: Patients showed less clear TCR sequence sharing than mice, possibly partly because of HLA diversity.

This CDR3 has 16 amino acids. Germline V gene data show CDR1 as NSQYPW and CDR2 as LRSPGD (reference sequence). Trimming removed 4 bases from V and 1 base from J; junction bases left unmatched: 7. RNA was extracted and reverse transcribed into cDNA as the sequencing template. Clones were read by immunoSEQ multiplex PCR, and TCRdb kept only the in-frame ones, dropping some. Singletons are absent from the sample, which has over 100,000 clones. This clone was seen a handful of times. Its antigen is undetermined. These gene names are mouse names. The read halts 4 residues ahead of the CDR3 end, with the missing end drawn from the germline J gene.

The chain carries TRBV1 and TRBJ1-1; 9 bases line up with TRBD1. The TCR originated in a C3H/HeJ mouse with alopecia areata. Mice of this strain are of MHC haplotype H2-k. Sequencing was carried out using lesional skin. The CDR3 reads CTCSGPGQGANTEVFF. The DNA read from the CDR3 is TGCACCTGCAGTGGTCCGGGACAGGGAGCGAACACA.